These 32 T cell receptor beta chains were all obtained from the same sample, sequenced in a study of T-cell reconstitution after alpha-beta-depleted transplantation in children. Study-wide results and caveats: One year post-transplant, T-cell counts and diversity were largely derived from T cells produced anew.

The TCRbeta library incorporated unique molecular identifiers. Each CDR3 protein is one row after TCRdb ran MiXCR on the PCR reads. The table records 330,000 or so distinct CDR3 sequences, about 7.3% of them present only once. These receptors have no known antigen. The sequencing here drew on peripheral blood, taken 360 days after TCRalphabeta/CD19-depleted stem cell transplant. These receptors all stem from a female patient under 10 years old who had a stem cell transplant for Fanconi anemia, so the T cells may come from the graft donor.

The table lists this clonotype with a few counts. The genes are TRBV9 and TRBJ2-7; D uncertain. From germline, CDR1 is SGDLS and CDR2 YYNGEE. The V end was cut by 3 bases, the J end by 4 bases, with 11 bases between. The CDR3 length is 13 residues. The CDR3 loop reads CASSGVSNYEQYF. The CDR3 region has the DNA TGTGCCAGCAGCGGTGTATCAAATTACGAGCAGTACTTC.

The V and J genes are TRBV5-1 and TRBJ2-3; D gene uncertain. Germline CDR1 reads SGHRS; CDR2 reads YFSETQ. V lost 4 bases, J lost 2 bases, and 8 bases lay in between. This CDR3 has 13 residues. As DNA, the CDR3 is TGCGCCAGCAGCCCCTTCCTCACAGATACGCAGTATTTT. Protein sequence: CASSPFLTDTQYF.

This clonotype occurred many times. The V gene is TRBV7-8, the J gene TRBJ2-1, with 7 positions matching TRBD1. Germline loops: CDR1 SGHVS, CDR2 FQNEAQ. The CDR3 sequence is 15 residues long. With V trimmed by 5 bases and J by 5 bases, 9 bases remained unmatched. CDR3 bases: TGTGCCAGCAGCACCCACAGGGGATCGCACAATGAGCAGTTCTTC. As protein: CASSTHRGSHNEQFF.

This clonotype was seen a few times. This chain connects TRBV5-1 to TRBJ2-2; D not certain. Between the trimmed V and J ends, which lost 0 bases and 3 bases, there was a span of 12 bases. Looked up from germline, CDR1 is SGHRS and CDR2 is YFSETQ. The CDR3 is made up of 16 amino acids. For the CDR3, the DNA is TGCGCCAGCAGCTTGGATCCCGGGCCCCACACCGGGGAGCTGTTTTTT. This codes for CASSLDPGPHTGELFF.

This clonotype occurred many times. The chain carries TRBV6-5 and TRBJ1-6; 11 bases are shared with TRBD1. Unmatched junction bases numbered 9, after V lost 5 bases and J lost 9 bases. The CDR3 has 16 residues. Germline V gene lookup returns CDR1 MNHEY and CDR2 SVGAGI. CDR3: CASSRTGGSTPSPLHF. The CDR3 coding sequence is TGTGCCAGCAGTCGGACAGGGGGCTCGACCCCTTCACCCCTCCACTTT.

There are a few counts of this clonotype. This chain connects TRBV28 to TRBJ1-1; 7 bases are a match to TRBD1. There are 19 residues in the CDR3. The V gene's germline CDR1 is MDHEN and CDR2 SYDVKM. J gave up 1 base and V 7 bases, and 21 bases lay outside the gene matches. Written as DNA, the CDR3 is TGTGCCAGCACCATAGGGGGGGCCAGGGGGGCCGGAGGGAACACTGAAGCTTTCTTT. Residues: CASTIGGARGAGGNTEAFF.

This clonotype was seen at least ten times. CDR3 in amino acids: CSVLERDYTF. The DNA for the CDR3 is TGCAGTGTTCTAGAGCGGGACTACACCTTC. The chain couples TRBV20-1 to TRBJ1-2; D not resolved. This CDR3 has 10 residues. CDR1 DFQATT and CDR2 SNEGSKA come from the germline V gene (reference sequence). V lost 7 bases to trimming and J lost 10 bases, with 13 bases between them.

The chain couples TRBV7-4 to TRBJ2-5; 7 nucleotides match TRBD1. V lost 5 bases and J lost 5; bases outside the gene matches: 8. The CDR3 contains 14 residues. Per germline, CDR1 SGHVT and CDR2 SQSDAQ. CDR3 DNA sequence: TGTGCCAGCAGCCCAAGGGGGCTGGAGGAGACCCAGTACTTC. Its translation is CASSPRGLEETQYF.

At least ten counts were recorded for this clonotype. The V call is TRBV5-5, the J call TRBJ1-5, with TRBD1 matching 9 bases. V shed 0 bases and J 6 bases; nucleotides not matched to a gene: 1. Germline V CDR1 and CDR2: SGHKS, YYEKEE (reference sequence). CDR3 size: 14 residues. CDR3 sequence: CASSLGQGVQPQHF. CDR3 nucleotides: TGTGCCAGCAGCTTGGGACAGGGGGTTCAGCCCCAGCATTTT. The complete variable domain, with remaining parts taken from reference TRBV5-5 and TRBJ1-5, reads DAGVTQSPTHLIKTRGQQVTLRCSPISGHKSVSWYQQVLGQGPQFIFQYYEKEERGRGNFPDRFSARQFPNYSSELNVNALLLGDSALYLCASSLGQGVQPQHFGDGTRLSIL.

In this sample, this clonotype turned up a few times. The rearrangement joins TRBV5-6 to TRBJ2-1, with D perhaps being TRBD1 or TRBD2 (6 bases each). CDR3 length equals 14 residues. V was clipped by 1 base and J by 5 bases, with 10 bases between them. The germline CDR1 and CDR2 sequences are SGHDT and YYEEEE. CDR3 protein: CASSLWGADNEQFF. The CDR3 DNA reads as TGTGCCAGCAGCTTGTGGGGGGCGGACAATGAGCAGTTCTTC.

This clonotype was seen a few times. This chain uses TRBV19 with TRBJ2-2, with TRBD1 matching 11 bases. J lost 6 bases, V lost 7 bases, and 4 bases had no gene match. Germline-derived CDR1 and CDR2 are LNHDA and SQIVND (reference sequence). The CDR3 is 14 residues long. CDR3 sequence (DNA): TGTGCCAGTAACATGGGACAGGGGGCCGGGGAGCTGTTTTTT. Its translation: CASNMGQGAGELFF.

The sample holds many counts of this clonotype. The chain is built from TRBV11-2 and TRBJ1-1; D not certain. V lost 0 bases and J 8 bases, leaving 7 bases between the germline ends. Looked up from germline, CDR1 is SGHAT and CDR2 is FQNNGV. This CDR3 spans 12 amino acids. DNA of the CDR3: TGTGCCAGCAGCTTAGACGGACCCGAAGCTTTCTTT. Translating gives CASSLDGPEAFF.

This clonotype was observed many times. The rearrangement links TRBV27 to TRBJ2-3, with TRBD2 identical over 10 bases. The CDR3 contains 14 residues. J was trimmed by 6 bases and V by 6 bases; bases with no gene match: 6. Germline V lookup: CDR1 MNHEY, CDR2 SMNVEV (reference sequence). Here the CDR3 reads CASRPLAGEDTQYF. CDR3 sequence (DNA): TGTGCCAGCAGGCCCCTAGCGGGGGAGGATACGCAGTATTTT.

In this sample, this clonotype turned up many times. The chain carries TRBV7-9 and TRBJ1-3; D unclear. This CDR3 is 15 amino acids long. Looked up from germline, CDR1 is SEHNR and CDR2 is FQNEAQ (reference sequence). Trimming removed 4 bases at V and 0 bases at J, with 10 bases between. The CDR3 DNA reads TGTGCCAGCAGCTGGTCCTCTTCCTCTGGAAACACCATATATTTT. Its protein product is CASSWSSSSGNTIYF.

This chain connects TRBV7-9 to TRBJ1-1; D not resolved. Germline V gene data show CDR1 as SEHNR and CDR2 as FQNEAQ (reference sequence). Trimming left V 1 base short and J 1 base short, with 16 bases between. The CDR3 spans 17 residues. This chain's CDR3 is CASSLGVHTASNTEAFF. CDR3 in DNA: TGTGCCAGCAGCTTAGGCGTCCATACAGCGTCGAACACTGAAGCTTTCTTT.

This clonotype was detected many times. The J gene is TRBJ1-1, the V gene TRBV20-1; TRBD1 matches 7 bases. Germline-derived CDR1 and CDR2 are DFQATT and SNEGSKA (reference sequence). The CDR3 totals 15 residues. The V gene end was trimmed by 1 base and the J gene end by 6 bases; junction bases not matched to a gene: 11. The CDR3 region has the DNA TGCAGTGCTAGAGGAATCCAGACAGGGTGGGCTGAAGCTTTCTTT. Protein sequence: CSARGIQTGWAEAFF.

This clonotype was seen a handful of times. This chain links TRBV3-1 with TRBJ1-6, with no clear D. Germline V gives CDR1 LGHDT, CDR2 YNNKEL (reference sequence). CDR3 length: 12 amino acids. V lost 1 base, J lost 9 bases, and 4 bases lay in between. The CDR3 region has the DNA TGTGCCAGCAGCCAAGGGGCTTCACCCCTCCACTTT. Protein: CASSQGASPLHF.

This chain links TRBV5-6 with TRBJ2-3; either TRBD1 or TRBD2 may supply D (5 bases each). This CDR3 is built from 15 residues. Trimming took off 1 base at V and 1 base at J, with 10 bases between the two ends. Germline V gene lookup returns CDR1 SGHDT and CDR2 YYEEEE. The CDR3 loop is CASSLRGYGTDTQYF. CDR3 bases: TGTGCCAGCAGCTTGCGGGGCTACGGCACAGATACGCAGTATTTT.

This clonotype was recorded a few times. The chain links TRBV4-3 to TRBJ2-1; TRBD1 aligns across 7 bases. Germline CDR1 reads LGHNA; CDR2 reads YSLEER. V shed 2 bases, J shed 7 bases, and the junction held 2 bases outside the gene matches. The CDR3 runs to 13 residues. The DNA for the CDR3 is TGCGCCAGCAGCCAAAACAGGGGAAATGAGCAGTTCTTC. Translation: CASSQNRGNEQFF.

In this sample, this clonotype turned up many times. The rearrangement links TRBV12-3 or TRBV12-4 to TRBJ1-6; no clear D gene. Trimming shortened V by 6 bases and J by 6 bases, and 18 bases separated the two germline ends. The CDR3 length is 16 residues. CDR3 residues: CASSPVFPHINSPLHF. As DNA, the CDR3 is TGTGCCAGCAGCCCAGTCTTTCCCCATATTAATTCACCCCTCCACTTT.

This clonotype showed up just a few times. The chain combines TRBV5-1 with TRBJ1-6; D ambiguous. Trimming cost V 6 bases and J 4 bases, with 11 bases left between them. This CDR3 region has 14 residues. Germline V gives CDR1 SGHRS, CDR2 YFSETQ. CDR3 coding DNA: TGCGCCAGCAACTTCATGCAGTATAATTCACCCCTCCACTTT. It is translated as CASNFMQYNSPLHF.

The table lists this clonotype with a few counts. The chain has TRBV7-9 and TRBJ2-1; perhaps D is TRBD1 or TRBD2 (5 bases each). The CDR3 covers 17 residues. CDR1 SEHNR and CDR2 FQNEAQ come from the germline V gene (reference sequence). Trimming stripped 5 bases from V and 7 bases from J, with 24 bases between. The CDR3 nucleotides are TGTGCCAGCAGCCCAAGTCTGGGACCTCAATACCTTAATGAGCAGTTCTTC. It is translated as CASSPSLGPQYLNEQFF.

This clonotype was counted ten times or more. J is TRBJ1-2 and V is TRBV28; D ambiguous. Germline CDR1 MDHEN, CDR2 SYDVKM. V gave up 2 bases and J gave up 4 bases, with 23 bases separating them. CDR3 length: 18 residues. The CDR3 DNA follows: TGTGCCAGCAGTTTACTTTCTCTTAGGGCGGGAGTGTTCTATGGCTACACCTTC. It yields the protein CASSLLSLRAGVFYGYTF.

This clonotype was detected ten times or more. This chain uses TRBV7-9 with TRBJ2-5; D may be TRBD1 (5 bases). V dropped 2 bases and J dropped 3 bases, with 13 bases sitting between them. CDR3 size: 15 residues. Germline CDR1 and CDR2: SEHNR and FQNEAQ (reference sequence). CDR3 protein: CASSLSSGWKETQYF. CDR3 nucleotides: TGTGCCAGCAGCTTATCTTCAGGGTGGAAAGAGACCCAGTACTTC.

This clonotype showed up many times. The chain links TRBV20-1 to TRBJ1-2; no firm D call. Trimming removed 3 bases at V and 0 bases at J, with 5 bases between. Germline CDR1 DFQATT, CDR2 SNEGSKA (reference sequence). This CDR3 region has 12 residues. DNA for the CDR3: TGCAGTGCTAGGGAATCTAACTATGGCTACACCTTC. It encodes CSARESNYGYTF.

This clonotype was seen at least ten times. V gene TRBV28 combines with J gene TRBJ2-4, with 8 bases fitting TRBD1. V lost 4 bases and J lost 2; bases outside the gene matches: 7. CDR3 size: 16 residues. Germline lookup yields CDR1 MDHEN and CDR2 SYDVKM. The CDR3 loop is CASSSQGARTKNIQYF. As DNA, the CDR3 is TGTGCCAGCAGTTCTCAGGGGGCTAGGACCAAAAACATTCAGTACTTC.

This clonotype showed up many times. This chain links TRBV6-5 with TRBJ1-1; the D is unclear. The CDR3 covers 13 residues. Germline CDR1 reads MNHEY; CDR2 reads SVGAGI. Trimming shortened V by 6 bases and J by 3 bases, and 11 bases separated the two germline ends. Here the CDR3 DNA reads TGTGCCAGCAGCCCTTTGGAGGACACTGAAGCTTTCTTT. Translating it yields CASSPLEDTEAFF.

The CDR3 DNA sequence: TGTGCCAGCTCACCACCCGCGGGAGGGTGGAATGAGCAGTTCTTC. Protein: CASSPPAGGWNEQFF. The V and J genes are TRBV18 and TRBJ2-1, with 9 nucleotides matching TRBD2. The CDR3 sequence is 15 residues long. V was clipped by 0 bases and J by 7 bases; unmatched bases: 4. Germline lookup yields CDR1 KGHSH and CDR2 LQKENI.

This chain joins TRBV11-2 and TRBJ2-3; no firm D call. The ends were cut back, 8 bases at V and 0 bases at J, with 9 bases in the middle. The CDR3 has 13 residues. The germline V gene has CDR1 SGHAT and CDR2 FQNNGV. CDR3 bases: TGTGCCAGCCGACACGCTAGCACAGATACGCAGTATTTT. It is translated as CASRHASTDTQYF.

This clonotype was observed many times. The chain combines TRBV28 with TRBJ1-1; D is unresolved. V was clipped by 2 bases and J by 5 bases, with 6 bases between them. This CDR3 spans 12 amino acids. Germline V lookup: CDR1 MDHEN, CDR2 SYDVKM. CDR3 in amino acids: CASSLLSTEAFF. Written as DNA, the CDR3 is TGTGCCAGCAGTTTACTTTCTACTGAAGCTTTCTTT.

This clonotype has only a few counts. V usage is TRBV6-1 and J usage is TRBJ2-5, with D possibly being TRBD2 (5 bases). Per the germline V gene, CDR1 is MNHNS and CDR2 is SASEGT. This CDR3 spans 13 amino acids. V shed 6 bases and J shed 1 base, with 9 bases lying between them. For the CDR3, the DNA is TGTGCCAGCAGCCCTAGCACCCAAGAGACCCAGTACTTC. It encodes CASSPSTQETQYF.

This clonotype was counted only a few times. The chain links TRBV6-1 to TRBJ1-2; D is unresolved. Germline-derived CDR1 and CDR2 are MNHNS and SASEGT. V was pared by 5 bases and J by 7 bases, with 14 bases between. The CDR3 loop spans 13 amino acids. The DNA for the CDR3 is TGTGCCAGCAGTCTATTTCGGGCCTCTGGCTACACCTTC. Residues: CASSLFRASGYTF.